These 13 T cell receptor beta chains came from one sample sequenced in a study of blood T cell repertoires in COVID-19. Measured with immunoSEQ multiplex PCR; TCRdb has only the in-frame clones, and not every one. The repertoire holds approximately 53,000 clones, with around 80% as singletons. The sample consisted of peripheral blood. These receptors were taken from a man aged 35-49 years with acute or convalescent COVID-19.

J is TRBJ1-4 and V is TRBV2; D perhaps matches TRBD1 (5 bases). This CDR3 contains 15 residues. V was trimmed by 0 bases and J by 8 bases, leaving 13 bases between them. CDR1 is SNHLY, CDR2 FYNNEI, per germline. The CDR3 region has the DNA TGTGCCAGCAGTGAAGCGCAGGGCGGGGGAGAAAAACTGTTTTTT. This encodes CASSEAQGGGEKLFF.

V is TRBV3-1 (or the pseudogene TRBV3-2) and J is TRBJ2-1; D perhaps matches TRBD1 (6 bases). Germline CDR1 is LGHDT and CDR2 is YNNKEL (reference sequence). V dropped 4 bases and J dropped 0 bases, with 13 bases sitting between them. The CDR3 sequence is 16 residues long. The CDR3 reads CASSPITGPSYNEQFF. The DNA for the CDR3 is TGTGCCAGCAGCCCTATCACAGGGCCCTCCTACAATGAGCAGTTCTTC.

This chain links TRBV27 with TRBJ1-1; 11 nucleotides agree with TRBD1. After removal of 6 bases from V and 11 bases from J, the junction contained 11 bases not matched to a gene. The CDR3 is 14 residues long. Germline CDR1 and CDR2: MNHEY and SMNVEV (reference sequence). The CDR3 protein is CASRPGQGGGSAFF. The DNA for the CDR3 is TGTGCCAGCAGGCCGGGACAGGGGGGAGGATCCGCTTTCTTT.

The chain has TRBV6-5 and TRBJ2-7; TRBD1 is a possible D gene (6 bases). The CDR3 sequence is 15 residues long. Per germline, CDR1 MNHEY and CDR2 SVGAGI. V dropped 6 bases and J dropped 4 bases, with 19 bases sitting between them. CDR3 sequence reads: CASRSLETGGYEQYF. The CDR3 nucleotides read TGTGCCAGCAGGAGCCTCGAGACAGGTGGTTACGAGCAGTACTTC.

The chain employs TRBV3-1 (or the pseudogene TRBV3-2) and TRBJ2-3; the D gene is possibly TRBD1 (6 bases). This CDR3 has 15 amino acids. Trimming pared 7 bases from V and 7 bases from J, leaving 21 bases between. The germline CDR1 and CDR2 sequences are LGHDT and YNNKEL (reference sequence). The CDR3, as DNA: TGTGCCAGCACCCACTCGGACAGCCTTTTCAATACGCAGTATTTT. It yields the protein CASTHSDSLFNTQYF.

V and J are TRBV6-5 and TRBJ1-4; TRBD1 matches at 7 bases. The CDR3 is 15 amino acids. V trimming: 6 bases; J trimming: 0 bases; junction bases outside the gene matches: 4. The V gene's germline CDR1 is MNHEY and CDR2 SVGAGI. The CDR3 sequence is CASRRDSATNEKLFF. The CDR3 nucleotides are TGTGCCAGCAGACGGGACAGTGCAACTAATGAAAAACTGTTTTTT.

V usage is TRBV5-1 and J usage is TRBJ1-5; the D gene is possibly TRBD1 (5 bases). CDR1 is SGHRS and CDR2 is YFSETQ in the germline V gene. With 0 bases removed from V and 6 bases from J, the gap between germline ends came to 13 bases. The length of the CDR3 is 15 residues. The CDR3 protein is CASSLDGQGGQPQHF. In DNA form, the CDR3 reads TGCGCCAGCAGCTTGGACGGCCAGGGAGGTCAGCCCCAGCATTTT.

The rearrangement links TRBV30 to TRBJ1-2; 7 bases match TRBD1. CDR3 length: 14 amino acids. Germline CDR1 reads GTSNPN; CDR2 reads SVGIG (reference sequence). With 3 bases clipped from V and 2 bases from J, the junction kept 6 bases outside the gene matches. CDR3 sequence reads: CAWRSTGRNYGYTF. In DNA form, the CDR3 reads TGTGCCTGGAGATCGACAGGGAGAAACTATGGCTACACCTTC.

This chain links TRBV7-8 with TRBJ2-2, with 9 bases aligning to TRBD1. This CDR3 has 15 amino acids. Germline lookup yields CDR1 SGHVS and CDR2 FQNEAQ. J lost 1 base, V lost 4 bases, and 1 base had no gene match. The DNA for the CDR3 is TGTGCCAGCAGCTCGACAGGGGGGAACACCGGGGAGCTGTTTTTT. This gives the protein CASSSTGGNTGELFF.

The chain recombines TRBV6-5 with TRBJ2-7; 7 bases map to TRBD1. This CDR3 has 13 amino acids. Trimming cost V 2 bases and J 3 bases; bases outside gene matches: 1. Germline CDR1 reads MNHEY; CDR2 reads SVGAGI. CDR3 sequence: CASSYRQGYEQYF. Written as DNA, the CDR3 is TGTGCCAGCAGTTACCGACAGGGCTACGAGCAGTACTTC.

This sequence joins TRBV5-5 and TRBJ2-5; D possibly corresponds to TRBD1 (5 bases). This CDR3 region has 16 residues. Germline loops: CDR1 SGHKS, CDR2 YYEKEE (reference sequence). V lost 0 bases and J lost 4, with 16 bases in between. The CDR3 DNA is TGTGCCAGCAGCTTGGTGCTAGGGTATGGGGCAGAGACCCAGTACTTC. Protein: CASSLVLGYGAETQYF.

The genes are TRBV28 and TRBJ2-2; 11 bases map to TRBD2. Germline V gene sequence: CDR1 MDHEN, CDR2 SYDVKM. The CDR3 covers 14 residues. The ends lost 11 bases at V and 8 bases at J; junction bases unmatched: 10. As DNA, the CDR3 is TGTGCCGCTTGGACTAGCGGGCTCTCAGGGGAGCTGTTTTTT. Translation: CAAWTSGLSGELFF. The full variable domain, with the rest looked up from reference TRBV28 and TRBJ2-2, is DVKVTQSSRYLVKRTGEKVFLECVQDMDHENMFWYRQDPGLGLRLIYFSYDVKMKEKGDIPEGYSVSREKKERFSLILESASTNQTSMYLCAAWTSGLSGELFFGEGSRLTVL.

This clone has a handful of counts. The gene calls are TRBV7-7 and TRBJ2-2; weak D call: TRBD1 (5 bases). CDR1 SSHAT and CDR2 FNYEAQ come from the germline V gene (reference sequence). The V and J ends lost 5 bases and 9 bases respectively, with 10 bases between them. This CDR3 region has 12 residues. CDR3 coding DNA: TGTGCCAGCAGCGTTCAGGGTCGGGAGCTGTTTTTT. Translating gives CASSVQGRELFF.